This T cell receptor (beta chain) was recovered during a study of cytotoxic CD8 clonotypes in ibrutinib-treated CLL. Clones were sequenced by immunoSEQ multiplex PCR, and TCRdb holds only the in-frame ones, with some missing. The sample has approximately 200,000 clones, around 72% seen once. The clonotype originates from a human donor with chronic lymphocytic leukemia. Sample: PBMCs, taken after 24 months of ibrutinib treatment.

CDR3 bases: TGCGCCAGCAGCCTGATGCTCGGGACAGAAGAGACCCAGTACTTC. Translating gives CASSLMLGTEETQYF. The chain is built from TRBV5-1 and TRBJ2-5; 7 nucleotides agree with TRBD1. V gave up 4 bases and J gave up 3 bases; unmatched junction bases: 9. CDR1 and CDR2 from the germline V gene are SGHRS and YFSETQ. There are 15 residues in the CDR3. Supplemented by reference TRBV5-1 and TRBJ2-5, the full variable domain reads KAGVTQTPRYLIKTRGQQVTLSCSPISGHRSVSWYQQTPGQGLQFLFEYFSETQRNKGNFPGRFSGRQFSNSRSEMNVSTLELGDSALYLCASSLMLGTEETQYFGPGTRLLVL.